This T cell receptor (beta chain) was captured by sequencing in a study of blood T cell repertoires in COVID-19 (dated by TCRdb to about 2020). Context from the whole study: Samples from collaborators originated in the United States, Italy and Spain and spanned both the acute and convalescent phases of COVID-19. The material from the prospective study consisted of cDNA or gDNA derived from T cells, B-cell-depleted T cells, or PBMCs. Subjects who had been exposed to COVID-19, were actively infected with it, or had recovered from it provided the deeply sampled blood TCRbeta repertoires that made up the dataset. The repertoires were released in a freely available public database intended as a resource for research on the immune response to SARS-CoV-2. The samples were drawn from the first 160 participants of the ongoing ImmuneRACE study and from 1,254 subjects provided by 6 global collaborators. Sample metadata almost always included a de-identified subject ID, COVID-19 status, age in years and sex. Where available, HLA class I and class II types were taken from metadata supplied by the sample provider and were not determined by assay-based typing.

With regard to this clone: No cognate antigen has been identified for it. No base qualities exist here, and no much larger clone lies one base off it. The same CDR3 can be traced to other DNA sequences in this sample.

Broad study findings and their caveats: The amount of clinical and demographic metadata varied by source and participant and was provided uncurated.

The immunoSEQ Assay, a bias-controlled multiplex PCR, was used to amplify TCRbeta CDR3 regions from genomic DNA. Per the authors' processing: Within the assay, amplification of reference gene primers was used to estimate how many nucleated cells each sample contained. To quantify the absolute abundance of each unique TCRbeta CDR3 rearrangement, sequence reads were collapsed and filtered. For each sample, productive Simpson clonality was calculated as the square root of Simpson's diversity index over productive rearrangements. TCRdb's version of the immuneACCESS table is confined to in-frame rearrangements and falls short of the full clone set. An unresolved V gene accounts for under half of the shortfall where checked; the remainder is of unknown origin. That table gives V, J and clone size, and the DNA gave D and trimming. This sample is represented by about 440,000 clones; roughly 87% of them were singletons. The ten most abundant clones make up 0.6% of the sample.

In the prospective study, participants were about 18 to 100 years old, resided in about 25 geographic areas of the United States, and were enrolled through a virtual design. In the prospective study, participants were assigned to cohorts based on the clinical history participants reported in a screening survey and a study questionnaire. For ImmuneRACE Cohort 3, a participant was defined as recovered based on two consecutive negative NP/OP PCR tests, clearance by a healthcare professional, or resolution of symptoms. In the prospective study, whole blood, serum and a nasopharyngeal or oropharyngeal swab were collected from each participant by mobile phlebotomists. Prospective study participants could optionally give additional blood draws and questionnaires over an approximately two-month period. Before DNA extraction, prospective study blood samples were shipped either frozen or at room temperature.

CDR1 LNHDA and CDR2 SQIVND were looked up in the germline V gene (reference sequence). Germline trimming: 2 bases from V, 3 bases from J; junction bases outside gene matches: 3. The CDR3 goes from the cysteine to the phenylalanine over 15 residues. The sequence is cut down to CDR3 DNA, 45 bases in frame from base 1. This sequence was found in a man younger than 35 who had recovered from COVID-19. Sequenced material: PBMCs or T cells enriched from blood (not recorded which). This chain is built from TRBV19 and TRBJ2-2, with 7 bases aligning to TRBD2. CDR3 region: CASSISGADTGELFF. The DNA is as follows: TGTGCCAGTAGTATAAGCGGGGCGGACACCGGGGAGCTGTTTTTT.